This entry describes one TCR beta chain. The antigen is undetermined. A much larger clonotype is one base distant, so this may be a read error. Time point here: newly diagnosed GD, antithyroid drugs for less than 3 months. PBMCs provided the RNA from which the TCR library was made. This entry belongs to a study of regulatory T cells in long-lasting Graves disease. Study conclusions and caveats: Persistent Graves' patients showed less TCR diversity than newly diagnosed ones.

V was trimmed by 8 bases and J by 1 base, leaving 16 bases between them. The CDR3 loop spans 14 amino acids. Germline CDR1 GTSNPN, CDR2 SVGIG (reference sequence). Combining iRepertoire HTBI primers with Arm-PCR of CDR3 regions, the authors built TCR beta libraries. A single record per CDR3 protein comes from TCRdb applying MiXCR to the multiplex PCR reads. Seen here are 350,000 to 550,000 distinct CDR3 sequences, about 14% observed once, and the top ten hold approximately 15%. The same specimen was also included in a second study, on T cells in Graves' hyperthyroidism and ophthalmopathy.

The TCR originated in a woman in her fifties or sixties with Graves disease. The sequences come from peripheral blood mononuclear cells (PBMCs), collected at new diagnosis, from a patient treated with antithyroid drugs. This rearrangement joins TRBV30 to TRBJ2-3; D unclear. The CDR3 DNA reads TGTGCCACCGAGCATGGGTCGGGCACAGATACGCAGTATTTT. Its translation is CATEHGSGTDTQYF. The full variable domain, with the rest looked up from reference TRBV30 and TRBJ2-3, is SQTIHQWPATLVQPVGSPLSLECTVEGTSNPNLYWYRQAAGRGLQLLFYSVGIGQISSEVPQNLSASRPQDRQFILSSKKLLLSDSGFYLCATEHGSGTDTQYFGPGTRLTVL.